This TCR beta chain was retrieved from a study of blood T cell repertoires in COVID-19. Whole-study context: The United States, Italy and Spain were the sources of the acute and convalescent COVID-19 samples.

Looked up from germline, CDR1 is SGHVS and CDR2 is FQNEAQ. CDR3 length: 16 amino acids. V was pared by 1 base and J by 5 bases, with 17 bases between. Profiled with immunoSEQ multiplex PCR; TCRdb holds only in-frame clones, not every one. The table records some 46,000 clones, around 86% of them present only once. What was sequenced was peripheral blood. The TCR originated in a man in his sixties with active COVID-19. V is TRBV7-8 and J is TRBJ2-5; tentatively, D is TRBD1 (5 bases). This CDR3 is CASSLVGALAPETQYF. CDR3 sequence (DNA): TGTGCCAGCAGCTTAGTTGGGGCCCTCGCGCCGGAGACCCAGTACTTC.